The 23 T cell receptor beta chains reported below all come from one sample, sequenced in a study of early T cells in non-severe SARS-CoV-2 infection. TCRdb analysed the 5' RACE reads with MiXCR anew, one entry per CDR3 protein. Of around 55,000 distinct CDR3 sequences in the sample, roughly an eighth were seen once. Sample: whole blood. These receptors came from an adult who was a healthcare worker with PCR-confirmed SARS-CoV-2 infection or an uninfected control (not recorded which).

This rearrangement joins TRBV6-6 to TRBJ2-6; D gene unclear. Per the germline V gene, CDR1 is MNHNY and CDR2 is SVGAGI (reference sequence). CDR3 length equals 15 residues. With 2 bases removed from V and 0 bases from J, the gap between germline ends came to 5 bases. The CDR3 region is CASSYPFSGANVLTF. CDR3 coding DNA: TGTGCCAGCAGTTACCCTTTCTCTGGGGCCAACGTCCTGACTTTC.

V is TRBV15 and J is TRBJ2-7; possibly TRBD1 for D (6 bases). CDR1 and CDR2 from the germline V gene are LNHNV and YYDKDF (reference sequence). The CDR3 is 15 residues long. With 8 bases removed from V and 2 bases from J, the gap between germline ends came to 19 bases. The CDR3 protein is CATGIIRGWTYEQYF. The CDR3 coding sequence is TGTGCCACCGGCATAATCAGGGGCTGGACCTACGAGCAGTACTTC.

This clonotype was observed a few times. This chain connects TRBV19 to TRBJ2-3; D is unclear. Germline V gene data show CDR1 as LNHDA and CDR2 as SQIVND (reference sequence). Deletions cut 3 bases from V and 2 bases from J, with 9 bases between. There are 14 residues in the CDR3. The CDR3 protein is CASSMTVVTDTQYF. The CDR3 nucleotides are TGTGCCAGTAGTATGACGGTAGTCACAGATACGCAGTATTTT.

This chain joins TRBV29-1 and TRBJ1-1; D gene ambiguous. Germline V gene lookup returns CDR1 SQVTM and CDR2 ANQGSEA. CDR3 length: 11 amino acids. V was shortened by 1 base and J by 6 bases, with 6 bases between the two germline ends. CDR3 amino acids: CSVEGEAEAFF. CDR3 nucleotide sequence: TGCAGCGTTGAAGGGGAGGCTGAAGCTTTCTTT.

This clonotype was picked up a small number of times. CDR3 region: CASSSFNQPQHF. CDR3 sequence (DNA): TGTGCCAGCAGCTCGTTCAATCAGCCCCAGCATTTT. J is TRBJ1-5 and V is TRBV5-5; D uncertain. Trimming stripped 3 bases from V and 3 bases from J, with 4 bases between. From germline, CDR1 is SGHKS and CDR2 YYEKEE (reference sequence). The CDR3 totals 12 residues.

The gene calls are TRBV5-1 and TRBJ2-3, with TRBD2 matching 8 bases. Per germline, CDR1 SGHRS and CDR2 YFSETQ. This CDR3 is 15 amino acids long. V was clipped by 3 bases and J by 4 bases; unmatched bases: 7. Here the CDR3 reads CASSSGLASSDTQYF. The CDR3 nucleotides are TGCGCCAGCAGCTCCGGACTAGCATCCTCAGATACGCAGTATTTT.

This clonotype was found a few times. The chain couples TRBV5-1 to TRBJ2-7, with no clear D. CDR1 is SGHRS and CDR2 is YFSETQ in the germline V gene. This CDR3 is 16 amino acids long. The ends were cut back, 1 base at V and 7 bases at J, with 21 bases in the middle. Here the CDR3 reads CASSLYRQPPFNEQYF. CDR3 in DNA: TGCGCCAGCAGCTTGTATCGGCAGCCTCCTTTCAATGAGCAGTACTTC.

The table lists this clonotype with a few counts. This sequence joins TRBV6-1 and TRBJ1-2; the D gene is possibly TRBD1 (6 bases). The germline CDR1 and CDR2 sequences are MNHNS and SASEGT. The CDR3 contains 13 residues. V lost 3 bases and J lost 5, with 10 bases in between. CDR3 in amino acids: CASSDSGVYGYTF. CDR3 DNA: TGTGCCAGCAGTGATTCAGGGGTATATGGCTACACCTTC.

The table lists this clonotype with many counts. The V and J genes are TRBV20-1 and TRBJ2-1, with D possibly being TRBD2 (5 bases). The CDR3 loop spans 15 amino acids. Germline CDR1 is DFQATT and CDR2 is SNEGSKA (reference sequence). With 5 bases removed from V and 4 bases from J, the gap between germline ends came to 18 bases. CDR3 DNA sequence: TGCAGTGCTGGCCCGGACGGCTCGGGGTACAATGAGCAGTTCTTC. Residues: CSAGPDGSGYNEQFF.

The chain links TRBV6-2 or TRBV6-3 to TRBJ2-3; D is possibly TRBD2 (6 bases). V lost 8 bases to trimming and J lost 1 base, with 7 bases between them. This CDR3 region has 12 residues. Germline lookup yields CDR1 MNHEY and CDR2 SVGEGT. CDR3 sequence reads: CASCGGTDTQYF. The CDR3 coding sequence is TGTGCCAGCTGCGGGGGCACAGATACGCAGTATTTT.

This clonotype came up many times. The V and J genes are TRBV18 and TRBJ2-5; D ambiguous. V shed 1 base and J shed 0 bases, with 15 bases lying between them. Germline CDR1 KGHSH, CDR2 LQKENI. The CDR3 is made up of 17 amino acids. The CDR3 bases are TGTGCCAGCTCACCACAGCTGACGTCTTGGTACCAAGAGACCCAGTACTTC. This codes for CASSPQLTSWYQETQYF.

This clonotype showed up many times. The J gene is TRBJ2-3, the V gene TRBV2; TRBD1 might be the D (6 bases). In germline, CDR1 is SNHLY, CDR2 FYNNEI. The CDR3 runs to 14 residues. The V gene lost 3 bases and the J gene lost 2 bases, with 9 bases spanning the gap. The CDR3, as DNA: TGTGCCAGCAGTGATTTGGGGGCCACAGATACGCAGTATTTT. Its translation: CASSDLGATDTQYF.

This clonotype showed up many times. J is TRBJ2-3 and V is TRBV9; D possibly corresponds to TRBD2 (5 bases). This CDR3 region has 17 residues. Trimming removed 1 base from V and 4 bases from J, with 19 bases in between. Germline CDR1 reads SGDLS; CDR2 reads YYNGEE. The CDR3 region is CASSVKSGYGYADTQYF. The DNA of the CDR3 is TGTGCCAGCAGCGTAAAGTCGGGATATGGGTATGCAGATACGCAGTATTTT.

CDR3 region: CASSLVGDYGYTF. In nucleotides, the CDR3 is TGTGCCAGCAGCTTAGTGGGTGACTATGGCTACACCTTC. V usage is TRBV11-2 and J usage is TRBJ1-2, with D uncertain. There are 13 residues in the CDR3. The V and J ends lost 1 base and 3 bases respectively, with 6 bases between them. Germline V gene data show CDR1 as SGHAT and CDR2 as FQNNGV.

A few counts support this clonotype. This chain's CDR3 is CASSLAPLAGTETQYF. The CDR3 bases are TGTGCCAGCAGCTTAGCCCCCCTAGCGGGGACGGAGACCCAGTACTTC. The V gene is TRBV7-9, the J gene TRBJ2-5; 9 nucleotides match TRBD2. Germline loops: CDR1 SEHNR, CDR2 FQNEAQ (reference sequence). V was pared by 0 bases and J by 5 bases, with 7 bases of the junction left unmatched. The CDR3 consists of 16 residues.

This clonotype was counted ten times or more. The CDR3 loop reads CASSSTGIWSGEQYF. The CDR3 nucleotides read TGTGCCAGCAGCTCCACCGGGATTTGGTCTGGCGAGCAGTACTTC. The rearrangement joins TRBV7-6 to TRBJ2-7; possible D gene TRBD2, 5 bases. The V end was cut by 4 bases, the J end by 6 bases, with 19 bases between. The germline CDR1 and CDR2 sequences are SGHVS and FNYEAQ. The CDR3 has 15 residues.

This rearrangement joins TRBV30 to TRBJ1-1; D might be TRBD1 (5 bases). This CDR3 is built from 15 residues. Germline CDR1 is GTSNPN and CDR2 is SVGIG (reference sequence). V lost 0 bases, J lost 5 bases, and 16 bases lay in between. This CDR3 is CAWSVRGPAPTEAFF. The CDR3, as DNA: TGTGCCTGGAGTGTACGGGGCCCGGCTCCGACTGAAGCTTTCTTT.

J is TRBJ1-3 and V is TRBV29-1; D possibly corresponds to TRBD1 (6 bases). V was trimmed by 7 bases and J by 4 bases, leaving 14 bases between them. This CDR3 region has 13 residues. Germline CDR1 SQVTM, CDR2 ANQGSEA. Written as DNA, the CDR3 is TGCAGCGCTACAGGGAATCCGGGAAACACCATATATTTT. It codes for CSATGNPGNTIYF.

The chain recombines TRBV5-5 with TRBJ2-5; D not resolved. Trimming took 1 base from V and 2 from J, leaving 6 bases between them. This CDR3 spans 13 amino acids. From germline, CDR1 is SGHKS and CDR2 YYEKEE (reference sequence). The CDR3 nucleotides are TGTGCCAGCAGCTTGTGGCAGCAAGAGACCCAGTACTTC. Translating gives CASSLWQQETQYF.

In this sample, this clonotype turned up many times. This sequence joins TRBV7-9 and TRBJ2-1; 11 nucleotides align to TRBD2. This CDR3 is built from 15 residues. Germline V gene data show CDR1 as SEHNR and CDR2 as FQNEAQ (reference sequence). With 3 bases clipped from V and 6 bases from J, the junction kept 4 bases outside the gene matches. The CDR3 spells CASSLGLAVSNEQFF. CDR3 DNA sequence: TGTGCCAGCAGCTTGGGACTAGCGGTGTCCAATGAGCAGTTCTTC.

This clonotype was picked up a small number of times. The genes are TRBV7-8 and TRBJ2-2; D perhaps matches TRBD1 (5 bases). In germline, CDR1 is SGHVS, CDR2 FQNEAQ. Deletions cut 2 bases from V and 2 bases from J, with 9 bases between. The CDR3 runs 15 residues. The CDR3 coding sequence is TGTGCCAGCAGCTTACGACAGCCCAACACCGGGGAGCTGTTTTTT. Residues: CASSLRQPNTGELFF.

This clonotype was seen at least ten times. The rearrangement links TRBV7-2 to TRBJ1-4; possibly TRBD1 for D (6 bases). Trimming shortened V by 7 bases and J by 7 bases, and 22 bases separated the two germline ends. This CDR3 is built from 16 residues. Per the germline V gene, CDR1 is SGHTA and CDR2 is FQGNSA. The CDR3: CASTLPSGGASEKLFF. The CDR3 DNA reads TGTGCCAGCACCCTCCCGAGCGGGGGCGCTTCTGAAAAACTGTTTTTT.

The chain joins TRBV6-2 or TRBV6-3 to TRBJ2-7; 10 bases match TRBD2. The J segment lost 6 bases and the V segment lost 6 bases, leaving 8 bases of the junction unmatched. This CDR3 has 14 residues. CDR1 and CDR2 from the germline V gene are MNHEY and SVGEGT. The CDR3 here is CASRIAGGSGEQYF. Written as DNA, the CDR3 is TGTGCCAGCAGGATAGCGGGGGGTTCCGGCGAGCAGTACTTC.